The rows below give T cell receptor beta chains drawn from one sample of a study of blood T cell repertoires in COVID-19. Using immunoSEQ multiplex PCR, the repertoire was profiled, and TCRdb retains in-frame clones only, with some absent. This table has about 91,000 clones, about 80% appearing once. Sequencing was done on a sample of peripheral blood. The receptor source for this set is a man between 65 and 85 years old with acute or convalescent COVID-19. Each CDR3 is given with its conserved first and last residue. A D gene is named only where the DNA matches it firmly. Rows may omit the clone size; those that give it use once, few, many or a size class.

v_gene	d_gene	j_gene	abundance	CDR3aa	CDR3nt
TRBV28	NA	TRBJ1-5	NA	CASSLWQGLQPQHF	TGTGCCAGCAGTTTATGGCAGGGGTTGCAGCCCCAGCATTTT
TRBV29-1	NA	TRBJ2-3	NA	CSVEDTRVRADTQYF	TGCAGCGTTGAAGATACGCGGGTGAGGGCAGATACGCAGTATTTT
TRBV3-1/TRBV3-2	NA	TRBJ1-1	once	CASSRNGRGSNTEAFF	TGTGCCAGCAGCCGCAATGGAAGGGGTTCGAACACTGAAGCTTTCTTT
TRBV19	NA	TRBJ1-4	NA	CASSPGQSATNEKLFF	TGTGCCAGTAGTCCCGGACAGAGTGCAACTAATGAAAAACTGTTTTTT
TRBV5-1	NA	TRBJ2-1	NA	CASSQLQGTSEQFF	TGCGCCAGCAGCCAATTACAGGGAACCAGTGAGCAGTTCTTC
TRBV28	TRBD2	TRBJ2-1	once	CASIGLAEHNEQFF	TGTGCCAGCATCGGACTAGCGGAGCACAATGAGCAGTTCTTC
TRBV7-6	NA	TRBJ1-2	NA	CASSLDGSQAGASYTF	TGTGCCAGCAGCTTAGACGGGTCTCAGGCAGGGGCAAGCTACACCTTC
TRBV4-3	NA	TRBJ1-5	NA	CASSQDRLGGNQPQHF	TGCGCCAGCAGCCAAGATCGGTTGGGAGGCAATCAGCCCCAGCATTTT
TRBV10-3	TRBD1	TRBJ2-5	NA	CAISDGNRGPGQETQYF	TGTGCCATCAGTGATGGCAACAGGGGGCCCGGCCAAGAGACCCAGTACTTC
TRBV25-1	TRBD1	TRBJ2-4	NA	CASSESQGARRNIQYF	TGTGCCAGCAGTGAATCACAGGGGGCGCGGAGAAACATTCAGTACTTC
TRBV19	TRBD1	TRBJ1-5	few	CASRTPGQGANQPQHF	TGTGCCAGTAGAACCCCGGGACAGGGGGCCAATCAGCCCCAGCATTTT
TRBV7-2	TRBD2	TRBJ2-3	NA	CASSHRLAGVRDTQYF	TGTGCCAGCAGCCATCGACTAGCGGGAGTTCGAGATACGCAGTATTTT
TRBV28	NA	TRBJ1-2	NA	CASTMTGPYGYTF	TGTGCCAGCACCATGACAGGCCCTTATGGCTACACCTTC
TRBV7-9	NA	TRBJ1-3	NA	CASSPGPGASAGNTIYF	TGTGCCAGCAGCCCCGGTCCAGGGGCGAGCGCTGGAAACACCATATATTTT
TRBV15	NA	TRBJ1-1	NA	CATSRDLTTEAFF	TGTGCCACCAGCAGAGATTTGACAACTGAAGCTTTCTTT
TRBV5-1	NA	TRBJ2-1	NA	CASSLDPGIDNEQFF	TGCGCCAGCAGCTTGGATCCAGGGATCGACAATGAGCAGTTCTTC
TRBV5-1	TRBD1	TRBJ1-4	NA	CASSSLTGTEKLFF	TGCGCCAGCAGCTCCCTGACAGGGACCGAAAAACTGTTTTTT
TRBV5-6	NA	TRBJ2-4	NA	CASSFGGTKNIQYF	TGTGCCAGCAGCTTCGGGGGAACCAAAAACATTCAGTACTTC
TRBV15	NA	TRBJ1-5	many	CATSRGDQPQHF	TGTGCCACCAGCAGAGGAGATCAGCCCCAGCATTTT
TRBV5-6	NA	TRBJ1-3	few	CASSYNQDGNTIYF	TGTGCCAGCAGCTACAACCAGGATGGAAACACCATATATTTT
TRBV6-5	NA	TRBJ2-2	NA	CAGGADTGELFF	TGTGCGGGGGGGGCGGACACCGGGGAGCTGTTTTTT
TRBV10-2	NA	TRBJ1-2	NA	CASSEQGFYGYTF	TGCGCCAGCAGTGAACAGGGATTCTATGGCTACACCTTC
TRBV6-5	NA	TRBJ2-4	NA	CASSSTDRLNIQYF	TGTGCCAGCAGTTCTACCGACAGATTAAACATTCAGTACTTC
TRBV14	TRBD2	TRBJ2-7	NA	CASSRGQGTIYEQYF	TGTGCCAGCAGCCGTGGACAAGGGACTATCTACGAGCAGTACTTC
TRBV5-4	TRBD2	TRBJ2-5	NA	CASSPRLAGGEETQYF	TGTGCCAGCAGCCCTAGACTAGCGGGAGGCGAAGAGACCCAGTACTTC
TRBV25-1	NA	TRBJ1-2	NA	CASSLRGGNGYTF	TGTGCCAGCAGTCTTCGAGGGGGAAATGGCTACACCTTC
TRBV5-3	TRBD2	TRBJ2-1	once	CARSLDGFGAGGGNEQFF	TGTGCCAGAAGCTTGGACGGGTTCGGAGCGGGAGGAGGGAATGAGCAGTTCTTC
TRBV6-5	TRBD1	TRBJ1-6	once	CASRSQGGLNSPLHF	TGTGCCAGCAGATCTCAGGGGGGCCTAAATTCACCCCTCCACTTT
TRBV28	NA	TRBJ2-7	NA	CASSPPGEAYEQYF	TGTGCCAGCAGTCCCCCCGGGGAGGCCTACGAGCAGTACTTC
TRBV5-1	NA	TRBJ2-1	NA	CASSLFSGTRYNEQFF	TGCGCCAGCAGCTTATTTTCCGGGACTCGTTACAATGAGCAGTTCTTC
TRBV15	TRBD1	TRBJ1-5	once	CATSPTVGQGKVDQPQHF	TGTGCCACCAGCCCTACAGTGGGACAGGGGAAGGTCGATCAGCCCCAGCATTTT
TRBV19	NA	TRBJ2-5	NA	CASKGFPGQSETQYF	TGTGCCAGTAAGGGTTTCCCGGGACAATCTGAGACCCAGTACTTC
TRBV5-1	NA	TRBJ2-1	NA	CASSSRGSYNEQFF	TGCGCCAGCAGCTCCAGGGGCTCCTACAATGAGCAGTTCTTC
TRBV9	TRBD1	TRBJ2-5	NA	CASSVGTGRSAAQETQYF	TGTGCCAGCAGCGTAGGGACAGGTCGTTCCGCGGCCCAAGAGACCCAGTACTTC
TRBV9	TRBD1	TRBJ2-5	once	CASSVQPGGALETQYF	TGTGCCAGCAGCGTCCAGCCAGGGGGCGCGTTGGAGACCCAGTACTTC
TRBV10-3	TRBD1	TRBJ2-7	few	CAISEHRDREREQYF	TGTGCCATCAGTGAGCACCGGGACAGGGAACGGGAGCAGTACTTC
TRBV28	NA	TRBJ2-7	few	CASSRDWGDYEQYF	TGTGCCAGCAGTCGGGACTGGGGGGACTACGAGCAGTACTTC
TRBV5-1	NA	TRBJ2-3	NA	CASSTVALTDTQYF	TGCGCCAGCAGCACCGTAGCGCTCACAGATACGCAGTATTTT
TRBV5-1	NA	TRBJ1-5	NA	CASSAQGNQPQHF	TGCGCCAGCAGCGCCCAGGGGAATCAGCCCCAGCATTTT
TRBV7-9	TRBD2	TRBJ2-3	many	CASSFLAGGPDTQYF	TGTGCCAGCAGCTTTTTAGCGGGAGGCCCAGATACGCAGTATTTT
TRBV10-3	TRBD2	TRBJ2-7	NA	CATRAAGDEQYF	TGTGCCACGCGAGCCGCGGGAGACGAGCAGTACTTC
TRBV7-2	TRBD1	TRBJ1-1	NA	CASSSGQVGDTSEAFF	TGTGCCAGCAGCTCGGGACAGGTTGGGGACACTTCTGAAGCTTTCTTT
TRBV28	TRBD2	TRBJ2-7	once	CASSLKLAGRRSYEQYF	TGTGCCAGCAGTTTGAAACTAGCGGGACGCAGATCCTACGAGCAGTACTTC
TRBV3-1/TRBV3-2	NA	TRBJ2-4	NA	CASSQDWALTIKNIQYF	TGTGCCAGCAGCCAAGATTGGGCCTTAACGATCAAAAACATTCAGTACTTC
TRBV5-1	NA	TRBJ1-1	NA	CASSLSRGGPPNTEAFF	TGCGCCAGCAGCTTGTCTCGGGGGGGGCCGCCTAACACTGAAGCTTTCTTT
TRBV2	TRBD2	TRBJ2-5	NA	CASSVLAGLGETQYF	TGTGCCAGCAGTGTATTAGCGGGACTGGGTGAGACCCAGTACTTC
TRBV7-2	NA	TRBJ2-7	NA	CASSLGSPLEQYF	TGTGCCAGCAGCTTAGGAAGCCCCCTCGAGCAGTACTTC
TRBV9	TRBD2	TRBJ2-1	NA	CASSLGTSGYNEQFF	TGTGCCAGCAGCCTCGGGACTAGCGGCTACAATGAGCAGTTCTTC
TRBV5-1	NA	TRBJ2-7	NA	CASREGPPSNEQYF	TGCGCCAGCAGAGAGGGCCCTCCTTCCAACGAGCAGTACTTC
TRBV6-4	NA	TRBJ2-2	NA	CASSAGSTGELFF	TGTGCCAGCAGTGCCGGGAGCACCGGGGAGCTGTTTTTT
TRBV28	TRBD2	TRBJ2-7	NA	CASTLTSRPYEQYF	TGTGCCAGCACCCTGACTAGCCGGCCTTACGAGCAGTACTTC
TRBV7-6	NA	TRBJ2-5	NA	CASSLPPRGQETQYF	TGTGCCAGCAGCTTACCGCCGCGGGGCCAAGAGACCCAGTACTTC
TRBV12-3/TRBV12-4	NA	TRBJ2-1	NA	CASRLANEQFF	TGTGCCAGCAGACTTGCTAATGAGCAGTTCTTC
TRBV7-3	NA	TRBJ2-2	NA	CASSPEPNGELFF	TGTGCCAGCAGCCCCGAGCCGAACGGGGAGCTGTTTTTT
TRBV9	NA	TRBJ2-3	NA	CASSLKDSTDTQYF	TGTGCCAGCAGCTTGAAGGACTCAACAGATACGCAGTATTTT
TRBV19	TRBD1	TRBJ2-3	NA	CASSGQGAADTQYF	TGTGCCAGTAGTGGACAGGGGGCAGCAGATACGCAGTATTTT
TRBV7-9	TRBD1	TRBJ2-1	once	CASSSRQGSDEQFF	TGTGCCAGCAGCTCGAGACAGGGGAGCGATGAGCAGTTCTTC
TRBV27	TRBD2	TRBJ2-1	NA	CATLGLASNEQFF	TGTGCCACCCTCGGACTAGCGAGCAATGAGCAGTTCTTC
TRBV5-1	NA	TRBJ1-6	NA	CASSGTTGAHNSPLHF	TGCGCCAGCAGCGGCACGACAGGAGCCCATAATTCACCCCTCCACTTT